These 17 T cell receptor beta chains came from one sample sequenced in a study of blood T cell repertoires in COVID-19. Profiled with immunoSEQ multiplex PCR; TCRdb holds only in-frame clones, not every one. Of about 170,000 clones listed, 84% are singletons. Sequences were obtained from peripheral blood. Receptors were obtained from a woman over 75 with COVID-19, enrolled during active disease.

V is TRBV28 and J is TRBJ1-4; unclear D gene. V was cut by 3 bases and J by 4 bases, with 9 bases left in between. The CDR3 is 14 residues long. Germline values: CDR1 MDHEN, CDR2 SYDVKM. The CDR3 region has the DNA TGTGCCAGCAGTTTTGTACAGCTTAATGAAAAACTGTTTTTT. This gives the protein CASSFVQLNEKLFF.

This clone came up once. This rearrangement joins TRBV30 to TRBJ2-7; tentatively, D is TRBD2 (7 bases). CDR1 and CDR2 (germline): GTSNPN, SVGIG (reference sequence). V lost 4 bases, J lost 0 bases, and 28 bases lay in between. The CDR3 covers 19 residues. The CDR3: CAWKRDPGGGRSSSYEQYF. The CDR3 nucleotides are TGTGCCTGGAAAAGGGATCCGGGGGGCGGCAGATCGAGCTCCTACGAGCAGTACTTC.

This rearrangement joins TRBV2 to TRBJ2-2; D remains ambiguous. The CDR3 covers 15 residues. Trimming took off 4 bases at V and 4 bases at J, with 13 bases between the two ends. Germline values: CDR1 SNHLY, CDR2 FYNNEI. The DNA for the CDR3 is TGTGCCAGCAGTGCCCAGGATACCTCCACCGGGGAGCTGTTTTTT. Translated: CASSAQDTSTGELFF.

The chain recombines TRBV7-2 with TRBJ2-3; TRBD1 matches 7 bases. Germline loops: CDR1 SGHTA, CDR2 FQGNSA. The CDR3 is 15 amino acids. V was clipped by 3 bases and J by 5 bases; unmatched bases: 8. CDR3 loop: CASSFFVGDRDTQYF. CDR3 DNA sequence: TGTGCCAGCAGCTTTTTCGTGGGGGACAGAGATACGCAGTATTTT.

This chain joins TRBV10-3 and TRBJ2-7, with 7 bases identical to TRBD2. V shed 11 bases and J 0 bases; nucleotides not matched to a gene: 4. CDR3 size: 12 residues. CDR1 is ENHRY and CDR2 is SYGVKD in the germline V gene. The CDR3 DNA sequence: TGTGCCGGGGGGGTCTACTCCTACGAGCAGTACTTC. It is translated as CAGGVYSYEQYF.

The chain has TRBV9 and TRBJ2-1; 11 bases are a match to TRBD2. Germline V gene sequence: CDR1 SGDLS, CDR2 YYNGEE. V shed 3 bases and J 3 bases; nucleotides not matched to a gene: 5. This CDR3 has 16 amino acids. CDR3 amino acids: CASSGTSGGNYNEQFF. The CDR3 DNA is TGTGCCAGCAGCGGTACTAGCGGGGGAAACTACAATGAGCAGTTCTTC.

The chain links TRBV7-9 to TRBJ2-1; no clear D gene. V lost 3 bases, J lost 5 bases, and 8 bases lay in between. This CDR3 is 13 amino acids long. CDR1 and CDR2 (germline): SEHNR, FQNEAQ (reference sequence). The CDR3 loop reads CASSFRQDNEQFF. In nucleotides, the CDR3 is TGTGCCAGCAGCTTTCGTCAGGACAATGAGCAGTTCTTC.

The chain is built from TRBV18 and TRBJ1-3; perhaps TRBD1 as D (5 bases). Germline V gives CDR1 KGHSH, CDR2 LQKENI. CDR3 length: 17 amino acids. The V end was cut by 3 bases, the J end by 2 bases, with 17 bases between. CDR3 DNA: TGTGCCAGCTCACCTTCTATCCAGGGTTGGGCTGGAAACACCATATATTTT. Amino acid sequence: CASSPSIQGWAGNTIYF.

The genes are TRBV30 and TRBJ2-2; 8 bases line up with TRBD2. After removal of 0 bases from V and 5 bases from J, the junction contained 8 bases not matched to a gene. Germline V gives CDR1 GTSNPN, CDR2 SVGIG (reference sequence). CDR3 length: 16 residues. As DNA, the CDR3 is TGTGCCTGGAGTGTTCGGACGGGGGGGCCGACCGGGGAGCTGTTTTTT. It translates to CAWSVRTGGPTGELFF.

The chain carries TRBV6-2 or TRBV6-3 and TRBJ2-7, with 7 bases fitting TRBD2. CDR1 MNHEY and CDR2 SVGEGT come from the germline V gene. This CDR3 comprises 14 residues. The J segment lost 6 bases and the V segment lost 2 bases, leaving 7 bases of the junction unmatched. The CDR3, as DNA: TGTGCCAGCAGTTACACGGGGGGAGGAACCGAGCAGTACTTC. It yields the protein CASSYTGGGTEQYF.

In this sample, this clone turned up once. The J gene is TRBJ2-7, the V gene TRBV5-1; 10 nucleotides align to TRBD2. The CDR3 consists of 14 residues. CDR1 and CDR2 (germline): SGHRS, YFSETQ. The V gene end was trimmed by 6 bases and the J gene end by 3 bases; junction bases not matched to a gene: 6. The CDR3 nucleotides read TGCGCCAGCACGAGGACTAGCGGTGTCTACGAGCAGTACTTC. It specifies CASTRTSGVYEQYF.

The chain carries TRBV19 and TRBJ1-2; 10 nucleotides match TRBD1. The CDR3 consists of 12 residues. V gave up 5 bases and J gave up 8 bases; unmatched junction bases: 2. The germline CDR1 and CDR2 sequences are LNHDA and SQIVND (reference sequence). The CDR3 protein is CASSGTGVGYTF. As DNA, the CDR3 is TGTGCCAGTAGTGGGACAGGGGTCGGCTACACCTTC.

This clone occurred once. V usage is TRBV29-1 and J usage is TRBJ1-2; D gene uncertain. This CDR3 contains 12 residues. Germline values: CDR1 SQVTM, CDR2 ANQGSEA. V lost 7 bases and J lost 4, with 13 bases in between. CDR3 in amino acids: CSAEGRPYGYTF. Written as DNA, the CDR3 is TGCAGCGCAGAAGGGAGGCCCTATGGCTACACCTTC.

The chain couples TRBV6-5 to TRBJ2-5; TRBD1 agrees at 7 bases. Germline CDR1 is MNHEY and CDR2 is SVGAGI. This CDR3 is 15 amino acids long. Trimming took 0 bases from V and 1 from J; bases not matched to a gene: 2. CDR3 DNA sequence: TGTGCCAGCAGTTACTCACAGGGGCCCCAAGAGACCCAGTACTTC. This codes for CASSYSQGPQETQYF.

V usage is TRBV7-2 and J usage is TRBJ2-7; unclear D gene. V lost 5 bases to trimming and J lost 4 bases, with 6 bases between them. CDR1 is SGHTA and CDR2 is FQGNSA in the germline V gene. This CDR3 is built from 11 residues. The CDR3 nucleotides read TGTGCCAGCAGCCAACAATACGAGCAGTACTTC. This sequence encodes CASSQQYEQYF.

The rearrangement joins TRBV5-8 to TRBJ2-3; 10 bases fit TRBD1. CDR3 length equals 14 residues. CDR1 SGHTS and CDR2 YDEGEE come from the germline V gene. The V gene end was trimmed by 6 bases and the J gene end by 4 bases; junction bases not matched to a gene: 5. CDR3 in amino acids: CASKRQGASDTQYF. The CDR3 bases are TGTGCCAGCAAACGACAGGGGGCTTCAGATACGCAGTATTTT.

The genes are TRBV7-9 and TRBJ2-5; possible D gene TRBD2, 5 bases. This CDR3 comprises 14 residues. Germline loops: CDR1 SEHNR, CDR2 FQNEAQ (reference sequence). The V gene lost 2 bases and the J gene lost 1 base, with 8 bases spanning the gap. The chain's CDR3 is CASSLLGSQETQYF. CDR3 coding DNA: TGTGCCAGCAGCTTACTAGGGAGCCAAGAGACCCAGTACTTC. The full variable domain, with the rest looked up from reference TRBV7-9 and TRBJ2-5, is DTGVSQNPRHKITKRGQNVTFRCDPISEHNRLYWYRQTLGQGPEFLTYFQNEAQLEKSRLLSDRFSAERPKGSFSTLEIQRTEQGDSAMYLCASSLLGSQETQYFGPGTRLLVL.